The rows below give T cell receptor beta chains drawn from one sample of a study of shared clonotypes between healthy human individuals. Here immunoSEQ multiplex PCR was the method, and the copy in TCRdb shows in-frame clones only, minus some. The sample consists of roughly 1.4 million clones, roughly 98.5% of them appearing once. Input material: naive CD4+ T cells sorted from blood. These receptors were collected from a young man in good health. Each CDR3 is given with its conserved first and last residue. A D gene is named only where the DNA matches it firmly. For some rows the clone size is stated as once, few or many, or as a class when expanded; others skip it.

abundance: -; v_gene: TRBV5-1; j_gene: TRBJ1-1; d_gene: TRBD1; CDR3nt: TGCGCCAGCAGCGGACAGGGGGTTAACACTGAAGCTTTCTTT; CDR3aa: CASSGQGVNTEAFF
abundance: once; v_gene: TRBV6-4; j_gene: TRBJ1-5; d_gene: -; CDR3nt: TGTGCCAGCAGTGACTCGATCCTACAGGCCAATCAGCCCCAGCATTTT; CDR3aa: CASSDSILQANQPQHF
abundance: -; v_gene: TRBV6-1; j_gene: TRBJ1-4; d_gene: -; CDR3nt: TGTGCCAGCAGTGATGGGCATCATACCACTGGTCGATCGGTTTTT; CDR3aa: CASSDGHHTTGRSVF
abundance: -; v_gene: TRBV19; j_gene: TRBJ1-5; d_gene: -; CDR3nt: TGTGCCAGTAGGTTCGAGGCCGGAGGTCCCCAGCATTTT; CDR3aa: CASRFEAGGPQHF
abundance: -; v_gene: TRBV19; j_gene: TRBJ1-1; d_gene: -; CDR3nt: TGTGCCAGTAGTTTTTCCTGGGCGAACACTGAAGCTTTCTTT; CDR3aa: CASSFSWANTEAFF
abundance: -; v_gene: TRBV6-1; j_gene: TRBJ1-5; d_gene: -; CDR3nt: TGTGCCAGCACCTCAGATCTGGGGCAGCCCCAGCATTTT; CDR3aa: CASTSDLGQPQHF
abundance: -; v_gene: TRBV28; j_gene: TRBJ2-7; d_gene: -; CDR3nt: TGTGCCAGCACCGAGAGGAGGAGCTCCTACGAGCAGTACTTC; CDR3aa: CASTERRSSYEQYF
abundance: -; v_gene: TRBV9; j_gene: TRBJ2-3; d_gene: -; CDR3nt: TGTGCCAGCAGCGTAGCTCCCCCTCCTAGCACAGATACGCAGTATTTT; CDR3aa: CASSVAPPPSTDTQYF
abundance: -; v_gene: TRBV5-6; j_gene: TRBJ2-3; d_gene: -; CDR3nt: TGTGCCAGCAGCTTGTACGGGGCCTTGGACACAGATACGCAGTATTTT; CDR3aa: CASSLYGALDTDTQYF
abundance: -; v_gene: TRBV5-1; j_gene: TRBJ2-3; d_gene: -; CDR3nt: TGCGCCAGCAGCCCGGACACAGTCACAGATACGCAGTATTTT; CDR3aa: CASSPDTVTDTQYF
abundance: -; v_gene: TRBV15; j_gene: TRBJ2-5; d_gene: -; CDR3nt: TGTGCCACCAGCAGAGATCCCCTAGGAGAGACCCAGTACTTC; CDR3aa: CATSRDPLGETQYF
abundance: -; v_gene: TRBV4-3; j_gene: TRBJ1-2; d_gene: -; CDR3nt: TGCGCCAGCAGCCAAGATCAGGTCCTTAACTATGGCTACACCTTC; CDR3aa: CASSQDQVLNYGYTF
abundance: -; v_gene: TRBV18; j_gene: TRBJ1-2; d_gene: -; CDR3nt: TGTGCCAGCTCACCGGGCCCCGGGACACAAGGTGGCTACACCTTC; CDR3aa: CASSPGPGTQGGYTF
abundance: -; v_gene: TRBV5-4; j_gene: TRBJ1-1; d_gene: TRBD1; CDR3nt: TGTGCCAGCCGGGTGAGGGGGCCGAACACTGAAGCTTTCTTT; CDR3aa: CASRVRGPNTEAFF
abundance: -; v_gene: TRBV5-1; j_gene: TRBJ2-1; d_gene: TRBD2; CDR3nt: TGCGCCAGCAGCTTGCTAGCGGGTAGCTCCTACAATGAGCAGTTCTTC; CDR3aa: CASSLLAGSSYNEQFF
abundance: -; v_gene: TRBV2; j_gene: TRBJ2-3; d_gene: TRBD2; CDR3nt: TGTGCCAGGGGCAGGACTAGAGATACGCAGTATTTT; CDR3aa: CARGRTRDTQYF
abundance: -; v_gene: TRBV15; j_gene: TRBJ1-1; d_gene: -; CDR3nt: TGTGCCACCAGCAGAGATAGGTCAGTGGGTTTAATAGGTACTGAAGCTTTCTTT; CDR3aa: CATSRDRSVGLIGTEAFF
abundance: -; v_gene: TRBV13; j_gene: TRBJ2-5; d_gene: -; CDR3nt: TGTGCCAGCAGCTTAGGTTTTGCCACCCAAGAGACCCAGTACTTC; CDR3aa: CASSLGFATQETQYF
abundance: -; v_gene: TRBV18; j_gene: TRBJ2-7; d_gene: -; CDR3nt: TGTGCCAGCTCGCGGGAGGGACAGGTCTACGAGCAGTACTTC; CDR3aa: CASSREGQVYEQYF
abundance: -; v_gene: TRBV18; j_gene: TRBJ2-1; d_gene: -; CDR3nt: TGTGCCAGCTCACCCGGGGGTGGAAATGAGCAGTTCTTC; CDR3aa: CASSPGGGNEQFF
abundance: -; v_gene: TRBV7-2; j_gene: TRBJ2-7; d_gene: -; CDR3nt: TGTGCCAGCAGCTTCGGGACCTCGTTCTACGAGCAGTACTTC; CDR3aa: CASSFGTSFYEQYF
abundance: once; v_gene: TRBV19; j_gene: TRBJ2-1; d_gene: TRBD2; CDR3nt: TGTGCCAGTAGTATTCCCCTAGCGGGAGGGTTAGGACGTGAGCAGTTCTTC; CDR3aa: CASSIPLAGGLGREQFF
abundance: once; v_gene: TRBV9; j_gene: TRBJ1-4; d_gene: -; CDR3nt: TGTGCCAGCAGCGGTGGAGGGTCAACTAATGAAAAACTGTTTTTT; CDR3aa: CASSGGGSTNEKLFF
abundance: -; v_gene: TRBV5-1; j_gene: TRBJ1-3; d_gene: TRBD1; CDR3nt: TGCGCCAGCAGCACCTCAGGGGGACACTCCGGAAACACCATATATTTT; CDR3aa: CASSTSGGHSGNTIYF
abundance: -; v_gene: TRBV11-2; j_gene: TRBJ2-5; d_gene: -; CDR3nt: TGTGCCAGCAGCGCACAGAACAGGGTCGGCGTTGAGACCCAGTACTTC; CDR3aa: CASSAQNRVGVETQYF
abundance: once; v_gene: TRBV9; j_gene: TRBJ2-1; d_gene: -; CDR3nt: TGTGCCAGCAGCGTAGTACAGGTGGGCAATGAGCAGTTCTTC; CDR3aa: CASSVVQVGNEQFF
abundance: -; v_gene: TRBV5-4; j_gene: TRBJ2-1; d_gene: -; CDR3nt: TGTGCCAGCAGCCTGACAGGGAGGAATGAGCAGTTCTTC; CDR3aa: CASSLTGRNEQFF
abundance: -; v_gene: TRBV7-2; j_gene: TRBJ1-3; d_gene: TRBD1; CDR3nt: TGTGCCAGCAGCTTAGTTGGGACAGGGTACTCTGGAAACACCATATATTTT; CDR3aa: CASSLVGTGYSGNTIYF
abundance: -; v_gene: TRBV11-3; j_gene: TRBJ2-1; d_gene: TRBD1; CDR3nt: TGTGCCAGCAGCCAATGGACAGGGGAATACAATGAGCAGTTCTTC; CDR3aa: CASSQWTGEYNEQFF
abundance: -; v_gene: TRBV9; j_gene: TRBJ2-5; d_gene: -; CDR3nt: TGTGCCAGCAGCGTGACACGTCTCCCCCAAGAGACCCAGTACTTC; CDR3aa: CASSVTRLPQETQYF
abundance: -; v_gene: TRBV4-3; j_gene: TRBJ2-5; d_gene: TRBD2; CDR3nt: TGCGCCAGCAGCCAGGGGACTAGCGGGGGGGGTTGGGAGACCCAGTACTTC; CDR3aa: CASSQGTSGGGWETQYF
abundance: -; v_gene: TRBV6-1; j_gene: TRBJ1-5; d_gene: -; CDR3nt: TGTGCCAGCAGTGAACTAACAGGGACGAATCAGCCCCAGCATTTT; CDR3aa: CASSELTGTNQPQHF
abundance: -; v_gene: TRBV5-4; j_gene: TRBJ2-5; d_gene: -; CDR3nt: TGTGCCAGCAGCTTGCCGGGGAAGGGCGGGCAAGAGACCCAGTACTTC; CDR3aa: CASSLPGKGGQETQYF